This T cell receptor (beta chain) was observed in a study of blood T cell repertoires in COVID-19. In the study overall: Italy, Spain and the United States were the sources of the convalescent and acute COVID-19 samples. PBMCs, B-cell-depleted T cells, or T cells were the source of the cDNA or gDNA that made up the material.

This clone was picked up one time. From germline, CDR1 is WNHNN and CDR2 SYGVQD (reference sequence). The CDR3 extends over 17 amino acids. Trimming cost V 0 bases and J 5 bases; bases outside gene matches: 10. Grouping used clinical history reported by participants in a survey and questionnaire. Clones were sequenced by immunoSEQ multiplex PCR, and TCRdb holds only the in-frame ones, with some missing. The table records 180,000 or so clones, 80% to 90% of them present only once. This sequence was found in a woman aged 40 to 55 with acute COVID-19. This sequence joins TRBV10-1 and TRBJ2-5; 9 bases are a match to TRBD2. The sequenced sample consisted of PBMCs or T cells enriched from blood (not recorded which). The CDR3 DNA reads as TGCGCCAGCAGTGAGTCTCCCGGCGGGGGGGCAGGGGAGACCCAGTACTTC. Protein: CASSESPGGGAGETQYF.